Presented here are 9 T cell receptor beta chains from one specimen sequenced in a study of blood T cells in healthy people across ages. Then a second PCR, running about 7 to 11 cycles, was carried out with a sample-barcoded 5' primer and a J-beta primer mix. Via MiXCR, TCRdb re-called the 5' RACE reads, giving one row per CDR3 protein. The sample lists 730,000 or so distinct CDR3 sequences; over 40% were seen once. Sequencing was carried out using blood. Receptors originate from an elderly man in good health.

As to this clonotype: This may arise from a read error, as a much more abundant clone is one base away. The rearrangement uses TRBV29-1 and TRBJ2-1, with D perhaps matching TRBD2 (5 bases). The germline V gene encodes CDR1 SQVTM and CDR2 ANQGSEA. There are 13 residues in the CDR3. Trimming shortened V by 3 bases and J by 9 bases, and 15 bases separated the two germline ends. The CDR3 spells CSVESVQRVEQFF. The CDR3 nucleotides read TGCAGCGTTGAGAGCGTTCAGAGGGTTGAGCAGTTCTTC.

A single count supports this clonotype. The chain recombines TRBV2 with TRBJ2-7; D not resolved. Trimming removed 3 bases at V and 1 base at J, with 7 bases between. The length of the CDR3 is 13 residues. Germline V gene data show CDR1 as SNHLY and CDR2 as FYNNEI. The CDR3 is CASSDVGSYEQYF. In nucleotides, the CDR3 is TGTGCCAGCAGTGATGTCGGTTCCTACGAGCAGTACTTC.

This clonotype was picked up a small number of times. The rearrangement joins TRBV6-9 to TRBJ2-7; 8 positions agree with TRBD1. Per the germline V gene, CDR1 is MNHGY and CDR2 is SVAAGI. The CDR3 totals 15 residues. The CDR3 here is CDKPGQGATTYEQYF. The CDR3 coding sequence is TGTGACAAACCGGGGCAGGGGGCGACTACCTACGAGCAGTACTTC.

This clonotype has ten or more counts. The DNA of the CDR3 is TGTGCCAGCAGCTTAGCGGAACAGCTCTATGGCTACACCTTC. Its protein is CASSLAEQLYGYTF. This chain connects TRBV7-9 to TRBJ1-2; D unclear. CDR3 length: 14 amino acids. CDR1 and CDR2 (germline): SEHNR, FQNEAQ (reference sequence). The V end was cut by 0 bases, the J end by 4 bases, with 9 bases between.

The chain couples TRBV7-2 to TRBJ1-1; D remains ambiguous. This CDR3 has 16 amino acids. Germline CDR1 and CDR2: SGHTA and FQGNSA. Trimming removed 6 bases at V and 0 bases at J, with 17 bases between. Here the CDR3 DNA reads TGTGCCAGCAGACAAAATCCCAGGCTACTGAACACTGAAGCTTTCTTT. It is translated as CASRQNPRLLNTEAFF. The variable domain in full, with the rest retrieved from reference TRBV7-2 and TRBJ1-1, is GAGVSQSPSNKVTEKGKDVELRCDPISGHTALYWYRQSLGQGLEFLIYFQGNSAPDKSGLPSDRFSAERTGGSVSTLTIQRTQQEDSAVYLCASRQNPRLLNTEAFFGQGTRLTVV.

This clonotype has a single count. The V and J genes are TRBV24-1 and TRBJ2-1, with TRBD1 matching 7 bases. CDR3 length: 15 amino acids. Germline loops: CDR1 KGHDR, CDR2 SFDVKD. Trimming at V came to 4 bases and at J to 10 bases, leaving 12 bases not matched to a gene. The CDR3 region has the DNA TGTGCCACCAGTGACAGCTCCCGGGACAGCGGCGAGCAGTTCTTC. The encoded protein is CATSDSSRDSGEQFF.

This clonotype occurred many times. The chain employs TRBV29-1 and TRBJ2-3; TRBD1 matches at 7 bases. CDR1 is SQVTM and CDR2 is ANQGSEA in the germline V gene. This CDR3 region has 14 residues. Trimming removed 4 bases from V and 3 bases from J; junction bases left unmatched: 7. This CDR3 reads CSVVVRGQTDTQYF. CDR3 nucleotides: TGCAGCGTTGTCGTAAGGGGGCAAACAGATACGCAGTATTTT.

The chain joins TRBV7-3 to TRBJ1-1, with D possibly being TRBD1 (5 bases). V lost 3 bases and J 5 bases, leaving 10 bases between the germline ends. Germline V lookup: CDR1 SGHTA, CDR2 FQGTGA. CDR3 length equals 13 residues. As DNA, the CDR3 is TGTGCCAGCAGCTTCGTGAGGGGTACTGAAGCTTTCTTT. It specifies CASSFVRGTEAFF.

This chain connects TRBV6-4 to TRBJ2-3, with D unclear. Germline V gives CDR1 MRHNA, CDR2 SNTAGT. The CDR3 runs 13 residues. The V end lost 6 bases, the J end lost 4 bases, and 11 bases lay between the germline ends. The CDR3, as DNA: TGTGCCAGCAGCCAAAACCAGGCAGATACGCAGTATTTT. Its protein is CASSQNQADTQYF.